The clone carrying this T cell receptor (beta chain) was observed a single time. Source study methods: Reference gene primer amplification gave nucleated cell count estimates. Sequencing was performed with immunoSEQ multiplex PCR; in TCRdb, only in-frame clones are kept and a portion is missing. That table is the source of V, J and clone size, and D and trimming were worked out from the DNA. The sample holds about 190,000 clones, approximately 90% seen once. Germline values: CDR1 LGHNT, CDR2 FRNRAP. V was clipped by 4 bases and J by 1 base, with 17 bases between them. There are 17 residues in the CDR3. The data were obtained in a study of blood T cell repertoires in COVID-19. Across the study: COVID-19 samples from acute and convalescent phases originated in the United States, Italy and Spain. PBMCs, B-cell-depleted T cells, or T cells provided the cDNA or gDNA that made up the material.

Specimen: peripheral blood. This chain uses TRBV12-5 with TRBJ1-5; D call uncertain. The clonotype originates from a woman in her thirties or forties who had recovered from COVID-19. The CDR3, as DNA: TGTGCTAGTGGTTCCACAGACGGCGGGGAGAGCAATCAGCCCCAGCATTTT. Translation gives CASGSTDGGESNQPQHF.